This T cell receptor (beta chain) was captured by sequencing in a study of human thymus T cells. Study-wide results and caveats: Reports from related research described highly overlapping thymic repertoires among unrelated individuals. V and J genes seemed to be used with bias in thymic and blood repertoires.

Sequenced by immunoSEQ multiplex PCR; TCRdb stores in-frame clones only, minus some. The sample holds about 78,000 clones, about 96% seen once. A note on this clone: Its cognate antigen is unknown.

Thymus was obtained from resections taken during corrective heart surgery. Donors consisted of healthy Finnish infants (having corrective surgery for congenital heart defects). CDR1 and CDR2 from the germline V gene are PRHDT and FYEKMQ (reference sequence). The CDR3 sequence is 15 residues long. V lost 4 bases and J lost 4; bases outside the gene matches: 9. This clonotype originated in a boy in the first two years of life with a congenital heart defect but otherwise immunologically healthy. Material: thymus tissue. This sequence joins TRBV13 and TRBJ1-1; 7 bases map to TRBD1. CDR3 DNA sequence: TGTGCCAGCAGCTGGGGACAGCCGATCGGCACTGAAGCTTTCTTT. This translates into CASSWGQPIGTEAFF.